These 2 T cell receptor beta chains were all obtained from the same sample, sequenced in a study of T cell changes during pregnancy in multiple sclerosis. Method: immunoSEQ multiplex PCR; TCRdb's copy keeps in-frame clones and lacks some. The sample has fewer than 110,000 clones, under 95% seen once. The sequencing used peripheral blood, collected in the third trimester of pregnancy. Source of these receptors: a female donor in good health, enrolled as a control in a pregnancy study.

The rearrangement joins TRBV19 to TRBJ2-7; 11 bases map to TRBD1. Germline CDR1 and CDR2: LNHDA and SQIVND (reference sequence). The CDR3 runs 15 residues. J was trimmed by 3 bases and V by 3 bases; bases with no gene match: 4. CDR3: CASSIRTGGYYEQYF. For the CDR3, the DNA is TGTGCCAGTAGTATTCGGACAGGGGGCTACTACGAGCAGTACTTC. Filled out from reference TRBV19 and TRBJ2-7, the complete variable domain reads DGGITQSPKYLFRKEGQNVTLSCEQNLNHDAMYWYRQDPGQGLRLIYYSQIVNDFQKGDIAEGYSVSREKKESFPLTVTSAQKNPTAFYLCASSIRTGGYYEQYFGPGTRLTVT.

V is TRBV6-1 and J is TRBJ2-7; 9 bases are a match to TRBD1. Germline lookup yields CDR1 MNHNS and CDR2 SASEGT. With 3 bases clipped from V and 5 bases from J, the junction kept 8 bases outside the gene matches. The CDR3 contains 15 residues. CDR3 residues: CASSETTGGHDEQYF. The DNA of the CDR3 is TGTGCCAGCAGTGAGACCACAGGGGGCCACGACGAGCAGTACTTC.